This entry is about one T cell receptor (beta chain). This sample is part of a study of blood T cell repertoires in COVID-19. Looking at the study overall: Spain, Italy and the United States supplied samples that represented acute and convalescent COVID-19.

Participants had their cohort set by participant-reported clinical history. This CDR3 is 12 amino acids long. CDR1 and CDR2 (germline): LGHDT, YNNKEL (reference sequence). V lost 1 base and J lost 11, with 11 bases in between. As processed by the authors: Reference gene primer amplification in the assay estimated nucleated cell counts. The method was immunoSEQ multiplex PCR; TCRdb's version includes in-frame clones alone and lacks a portion of them. For V, J and clone size, that table is used; D and trimming come from the DNA. The sample contains about 290,000 clones, around 90% of which appear only once.

The receptor was isolated from a middle-aged woman who had recovered from COVID-19. This rearrangement joins TRBV3-1 (or the pseudogene TRBV3-2) to TRBJ1-1, with D perhaps matching TRBD1 (5 bases). The material sequenced was PBMCs or T cells enriched from blood (not recorded which). CDR3 sequence: CASSQVGEVAFF. DNA of the CDR3: TGTGCCAGCAGCCAAGTGGGGGAGGTGGCTTTCTTT.